The 23 T cell receptor beta chains listed next were all sequenced from one sample in a study of cytomegalovirus exposure and HLA in healthy donors. 60 Vbeta and 13 Jbeta primers were used in PCR. Only in-frame clones appear in the TCRdb table, and some are missing; sequencing was by immunoSEQ multiplex PCR. The data hold 100,000 or so clones, with about 81% observed a single time. The sample consisted of PBMCs. These TCRs come from a man in his forties in good health and CMV-seronegative.

The sample holds one count of this clone. The rearrangement links TRBV30 to TRBJ1-5; a possible D gene is TRBD1 (5 bases). This CDR3 has 13 residues. Per germline, CDR1 GTSNPN and CDR2 SVGIG (reference sequence). Trimming stripped 4 bases from V and 4 bases from J, with 11 bases between. As DNA, the CDR3 is TGTGCCTGGACAGGTGGGGGGAATCAGCCCCAGCATTTT. It translates to CAWTGGGNQPQHF. The variable domain in full, completed from reference TRBV30 and TRBJ1-5, reads SQTIHQWPATLVQPVGSPLSLECTVEGTSNPNLYWYRQAAGRGLQLLFYSVGIGQISSEVPQNLSASRPQDRQFILSSKKLLLSDSGFYLCAWTGGGNQPQHFGDGTRLSIL.

This rearrangement joins TRBV5-4 to TRBJ2-1; 8 bases are shared with TRBD1. Per germline, CDR1 SGHNT and CDR2 YYREEE (reference sequence). V lost 4 bases to trimming and J lost 8 bases; unmatched junction nucleotides: 5. This CDR3 has 13 residues. In DNA form, the CDR3 reads TGTGCCAGCAGCACCGGGACAGGCGATGAGCAGTTCTTC. Amino acids: CASSTGTGDEQFF.

CDR3 protein: CASSIGPRTEAFF. CDR3 nucleotides: TGTGCCAGTAGTATAGGTCCGAGGACTGAAGCTTTCTTT. The rearrangement uses TRBV19 and TRBJ1-1; D ambiguous. V was shortened by 1 base and J by 5 bases, with 8 bases between the two germline ends. The germline V gene encodes CDR1 LNHDA and CDR2 SQIVND (reference sequence). CDR3 length equals 13 residues. The full variable domain, with the rest looked up from reference TRBV19 and TRBJ1-1, is DGGITQSPKYLFRKEGQNVTLSCEQNLNHDAMYWYRQDPGQGLRLIYYSQIVNDFQKGDIAEGYSVSREKKESFPLTVTSAQKNPTAFYLCASSIGPRTEAFFGQGTRLTVV.

This clone has just one count. The rearrangement uses TRBV28 and TRBJ1-1; tentatively, D is TRBD1 (5 bases). This CDR3 contains 15 residues. Germline loops: CDR1 MDHEN, CDR2 SYDVKM. V lost 3 bases, J lost 5 bases, and 16 bases lay in between. The chain's CDR3 is CASSFQGRTVTEAFF. The CDR3 coding sequence is TGTGCCAGCAGTTTTCAGGGAAGAACGGTGACTGAAGCTTTCTTT.

The chain is built from TRBV5-4 and TRBJ2-7, with D unclear. Looked up from germline, CDR1 is SGHNT and CDR2 is YYREEE (reference sequence). Trimming took 4 bases from V and 1 from J, leaving 12 bases between them. The CDR3 contains 14 residues. CDR3 DNA sequence: TGTGCCAGCAGCGCCCCTGAGAGGTCCTACGAGCAGTACTTC. Translation: CASSAPERSYEQYF.

This clone was seen just once. The rearrangement uses TRBV27 and TRBJ1-1; D perhaps matches TRBD1 (6 bases). CDR1 is MNHEY and CDR2 is SMNVEV in the germline V gene (reference sequence). The CDR3 consists of 14 residues. Trimming shortened V by 4 bases and J by 3 bases, and 12 bases separated the two germline ends. CDR3 region: CASSSTGWHTEAFF. The CDR3, as DNA: TGTGCCAGCAGTTCAACAGGGTGGCACACTGAAGCTTTCTTT.

The V call is TRBV6-5, the J call TRBJ2-2, with 7 bases matching TRBD1. Germline V lookup: CDR1 MNHEY, CDR2 SVGAGI. The CDR3 is 14 residues long. J was trimmed by 0 bases and V by 7 bases; bases with no gene match: 2. CDR3 loop: CASNTGANTGELFF. DNA for the CDR3: TGTGCCAGCAACACAGGGGCGAACACCGGGGAGCTGTTTTTT.

This clone came up once. The V and J genes are TRBV4-1 and TRBJ1-6; D gene ambiguous. The V end was cut by 0 bases, the J end by 3 bases, with 12 bases between. The CDR3 sequence is 17 residues long. CDR1 MGHRA and CDR2 YSYEKL come from the germline V gene. As DNA, the CDR3 is TGCGCCAGCAGCCAAGAGGCACTGACAAACTATAATTCACCCCTCCACTTT. This gives the protein CASSQEALTNYNSPLHF.

The chain is built from TRBV6-1 and TRBJ1-1; 7 nucleotides line up with TRBD1. J lost 0 bases, V lost 4 bases, and 11 bases had no gene match. This CDR3 region has 17 residues. The germline gives CDR1 MNHNS, CDR2 SASEGT. This CDR3 reads CASSVPTGRGMNTEAFF. CDR3 DNA: TGTGCCAGCAGTGTCCCGACAGGGAGAGGGATGAACACTGAAGCTTTCTTT.

In this sample, this clone turned up a few times. This CDR3 reads CASALDSYEQYF. CDR3 sequence (DNA): TGTGCTAGTGCTCTGGACAGCTACGAGCAGTACTTC. The chain couples TRBV12-5 to TRBJ2-7; D perhaps matches TRBD1 (6 bases). This CDR3 region has 12 residues. Germline CDR1 is LGHNT and CDR2 is FRNRAP. V lost 7 bases and J 3 bases, leaving 10 bases between the germline ends.

CDR3 sequence (DNA): TGTGCCAGCAGTTACTCTGACGGAGTCTATGGCTACACCTTC. Protein product: CASSYSDGVYGYTF. The rearrangement joins TRBV6-5 to TRBJ1-2; D is uncertain. This CDR3 spans 14 amino acids. V gave up 0 bases and J gave up 4 bases, with 9 bases separating them. Per the germline V gene, CDR1 is MNHEY and CDR2 is SVGAGI.

This clone was recorded a few times. The chain recombines TRBV7-9 with TRBJ1-2; D gene unclear. Germline-derived CDR1 and CDR2 are SEHNR and FQNEAQ (reference sequence). The CDR3 covers 14 residues. V gave up 1 base and J gave up 7 bases, with 13 bases separating them. In nucleotides, the CDR3 is TGTGCCAGCAGCTTAGGTTCCACCAGAGGTGGCTACACCTTC. As protein: CASSLGSTRGGYTF.

This clone has only a few counts. The V and J genes are TRBV5-4 and TRBJ1-2, with D uncertain. Trimming shortened V by 0 bases and J by 2 bases, and 11 bases separated the two germline ends. The germline V gene encodes CDR1 SGHNT and CDR2 YYREEE (reference sequence). This CDR3 is built from 15 residues. The CDR3 coding sequence is TGTGCCAGCAGCTTGGACGCGTCCCCGAACTATGGCTACACCTTC. Translated: CASSLDASPNYGYTF.

V and J are TRBV5-1 and TRBJ1-1; D remains ambiguous. V was cut by 0 bases and J by 7 bases, with 10 bases left in between. CDR3 size: 13 residues. CDR1 and CDR2 (germline): SGHRS, YFSETQ. This CDR3 is CASSLVQGGEAFF. CDR3 nucleotides: TGCGCCAGCAGCTTGGTTCAAGGAGGTGAAGCTTTCTTT.

The chain recombines TRBV7-2 with TRBJ2-7; tentative D call: TRBD1 (5 bases). Per the germline V gene, CDR1 is SGHTA and CDR2 is FQGNSA. There are 13 residues in the CDR3. Trimming left V 5 bases short and J 0 bases short, with 8 bases between. The chain's CDR3 is CASSRTYSYEQYF. In DNA form, the CDR3 reads TGTGCCAGCAGCCGGACATACTCCTACGAGCAGTACTTC.

The chain links TRBV10-3 to TRBJ2-3, with D possibly being TRBD2 (5 bases). This CDR3 region has 15 residues. Germline-derived CDR1 and CDR2 are ENHRY and SYGVKD. V dropped 7 bases and J dropped 7 bases, with 21 bases sitting between them. CDR3 residues: CAIKRAGQVVNTQYF. The CDR3 DNA sequence: TGTGCCATCAAGAGGGCAGGTCAAGTCGTGAATACGCAGTATTTT.

V usage is TRBV5-5 and J usage is TRBJ2-7; D remains ambiguous. Between the trimmed V and J ends, which lost 0 bases and 3 bases, there was a span of 19 bases. This CDR3 contains 17 residues. CDR1 and CDR2 (germline): SGHKS, YYEKEE (reference sequence). CDR3 sequence: CASSLVPAETILYEQYF. DNA of the CDR3: TGTGCCAGCAGCTTGGTACCGGCCGAAACTATCCTCTACGAGCAGTACTTC.

The rearrangement joins TRBV4-2 to TRBJ2-3; 9 positions agree with TRBD2. The trim removed 1 base at V and 5 bases at J, leaving 4 bases unmatched. Germline V gives CDR1 LGHNA, CDR2 YNFKEQ. CDR3 length: 15 residues. The CDR3 nucleotides are TGTGCCAGCAGCCAAGTAGCGGGGGATGGAGATACGCAGTATTTT. The encoded protein is CASSQVAGDGDTQYF.

CDR3 protein: CASSQDVFAGPYNEQFF. CDR3 nucleotides: TGCGCCAGCAGCCAAGATGTTTTTGCGGGGCCTTACAATGAGCAGTTCTTC. The chain carries TRBV4-1 and TRBJ2-1; maybe TRBD2 (6 bases). CDR1 and CDR2 from the germline V gene are MGHRA and YSYEKL. The CDR3 length is 17 residues. Trimming stripped 0 bases from V and 4 bases from J, with 16 bases between.

This clone was observed a few times. The chain joins TRBV5-1 to TRBJ2-2, with D possibly matching TRBD1 (5 bases). With 0 bases removed from V and 0 bases from J, the gap between germline ends came to 12 bases. The CDR3 covers 17 residues. The V gene's germline CDR1 is SGHRS and CDR2 YFSETQ. CDR3 nucleotide sequence: TGCGCCAGCAGCTTGGGGACAACCTCATCGAACACCGGGGAGCTGTTTTTT. Protein: CASSLGTTSSNTGELFF. Supplemented by reference TRBV5-1 and TRBJ2-2, the full variable domain reads KAGVTQTPRYLIKTRGQQVTLSCSPISGHRSVSWYQQTPGQGLQFLFEYFSETQRNKGNFPGRFSGRQFSNSRSEMNVSTLELGDSALYLCASSLGTTSSNTGELFFGEGSRLTVL.

The chain recombines TRBV20-1 with TRBJ2-3; D is undetermined. Germline CDR1 is DFQATT and CDR2 is SNEGSKA (reference sequence). Trimming removed 4 bases at V and 6 bases at J, with 8 bases between. The CDR3 has 11 residues. This chain's CDR3 is CSANQVDTQYF. For the CDR3, the DNA is TGCAGTGCTAATCAGGTTGATACGCAGTATTTT.

The chain recombines TRBV7-9 with TRBJ2-2; the D gene is possibly TRBD1 (6 bases). Trimming took 5 bases from V and 4 from J, leaving 11 bases between them. Germline V gene lookup returns CDR1 SEHNR and CDR2 FQNEAQ (reference sequence). This CDR3 spans 14 amino acids. This CDR3 reads CASSRQVSTGELFF. DNA of the CDR3: TGTGCCAGCAGCCGACAGGTTAGCACCGGGGAGCTGTTTTTT.

CDR3 bases: TGTGCCAGCAGTGAAGGGGGCCGAACCTTCAATCAGCCCCAGCATTTT. This encodes CASSEGGRTFNQPQHF. V is TRBV2 and J is TRBJ1-5; a weak D match, TRBD1 (5 bases). Looked up from germline, CDR1 is SNHLY and CDR2 is FYNNEI. This CDR3 is built from 16 residues. Trimming left V 1 base short and J 3 bases short, with 13 bases between.